A selection of T cell receptor beta chains follows, all from one sample in a study of monozygotic twins with inflammatory bowel disease. TCRdb re-called the 5' RACE reads and shows each CDR3 protein once, DNA omitted. The sample spans about 300,000 distinct CDR3 sequences; the ten largest clones claim approximately 5.9%. Sequencing was carried out using blood. The receptor set was obtained from a human donor with ulcerative colitis or Crohn's disease, or a healthy co-twin of an affected twin (not recorded which). Each CDR3 is given with its conserved first and last residue. Fields, in order: J gene, V gene, CDR3 protein.

TRBJ1-2,TRBV6-1,CASSENKWQGNGYTF
TRBJ2-7,TRBV28,CASSLRVVDEQYF
TRBJ1-5,TRBV12-3/TRBV12-4,CASRSNRGRDQPQHF
TRBJ2-2,TRBV4-3,CASSQKTSSGELFF
TRBJ2-7,TRBV20-1,CSANAGTASSYEQYF
TRBJ2-7,TRBV9,CASSVEGAYEQYF
TRBJ2-7,TRBV7-9,CASSPLAGGGSYEQYF
TRBJ1-1,TRBV7-9,CASSLEGVGGTEAFF
TRBJ2-1,TRBV11-2,CASSLGGPEQFF
TRBJ2-1,TRBV20-1,CSAEDEAYNEQFF
TRBJ2-7,TRBV11-3,CASSTGTGAIQYF
TRBJ1-1,TRBV2,CASRESGVSNTEAFF
TRBJ2-1,TRBV11-2,CASSLTAGGYNEQFF
TRBJ2-7,TRBV20-1,CSARDPLGTGFYEQYF
TRBJ2-2,TRBV6-2/TRBV6-3,CASMGSSLSNTGELFF
TRBJ2-7,TRBV6-5,CASSYSGRHTYEQYF
TRBJ2-2,TRBV6-5,CASSYSNIYGELFF
TRBJ2-3,TRBV7-6,CASSLGAVSTDTQYF
TRBJ2-5,TRBV7-9,CASSFLTSQETQYF
TRBJ2-1,TRBV6-5,CASRNGRADEQFF
TRBJ1-2,TRBV6-2/TRBV6-3,CASSSGTPPYGYTF
TRBJ2-1,TRBV6-2/TRBV6-3,CASSSAFRQFF
TRBJ2-1,TRBV4-3,CASSQGGGLSYNEQFF
TRBJ2-7,TRBV9,CASSVEGVGYEQYF
TRBJ2-7,TRBV10-3,CAISGEGYEQYF
TRBJ1-3,TRBV18,CASSPPPFENTIYF
TRBJ2-6,TRBV27,CASGPGQGSGANVLTF
TRBJ2-7,TRBV5-3,CARSPVTQGSYEQYF
TRBJ2-4,TRBV20-1,CSARGTGPSKNIQYF
TRBJ2-7,TRBV5-1,CASSFPGQASYEQYF
TRBJ2-3,TRBV20-1,CSAPLMGRGTDTQYF
TRBJ2-7,TRBV29-1,CSVARWDWVGGKYEQYF
TRBJ1-6,TRBV5-1,CASSLPGVNSPLHF
TRBJ2-2,TRBV2,CASSILGELFF
TRBJ2-2,TRBV7-2,CASSLSSGNTGELFF
TRBJ2-7,TRBV6-1,CASSPGTVIYEQYF
TRBJ2-3,TRBV20-1,CSARLAGSTDTQYF
TRBJ2-1,TRBV11-3,CASSLEGQINNEQFF
TRBJ2-1,TRBV7-9,CASSRTGGFRDEQFF
TRBJ2-3,TRBV7-8,CASNRNIQRGRRDTQYF
TRBJ2-1,TRBV5-4,CASSKTGAAEQFF
TRBJ2-5,TRBV3-1,CASSRYGETQYF
TRBJ2-3,TRBV6-1,CASSRTSGRARGTDTQYF
TRBJ2-7,TRBV7-7,CASSRTSGITYEQYF
TRBJ2-2,TRBV6-6,CATHRLQGGRLFF
TRBJ2-3,TRBV7-2,CASSLAFAGGGTDTQYF
TRBJ2-7,TRBV28,CASSFDRADYEQYF
TRBJ2-3,TRBV9,CASSVTTSTDTQYF